This TCR beta chain was sequenced for a study of neurological immune-mediated disorders. The table lists this clonotype with many counts. TCRdb called the 5' RACE reads again in MiXCR, with one record for every CDR3 protein. There are 70,000 to 95,000 distinct CDR3 sequences in the sample; approximately 17% occur only once, and roughly 15% lies in the top ten. The sequencing input was PBMCs. The receptor comes from a woman in her forties in good health.

In nucleotides, the CDR3 is TGCAGTGCTAGAGATTCGATAAGGAATCCTAACTATGGCTACACCTTC. Encoded protein: CSARDSIRNPNYGYTF. J is TRBJ1-2 and V is TRBV20-1; D is unresolved. The CDR3 is made up of 16 amino acids. The V end was cut by 0 bases, the J end by 0 bases, with 14 bases between. Germline V gene lookup returns CDR1 DFQATT and CDR2 SNEGSKA (reference sequence).